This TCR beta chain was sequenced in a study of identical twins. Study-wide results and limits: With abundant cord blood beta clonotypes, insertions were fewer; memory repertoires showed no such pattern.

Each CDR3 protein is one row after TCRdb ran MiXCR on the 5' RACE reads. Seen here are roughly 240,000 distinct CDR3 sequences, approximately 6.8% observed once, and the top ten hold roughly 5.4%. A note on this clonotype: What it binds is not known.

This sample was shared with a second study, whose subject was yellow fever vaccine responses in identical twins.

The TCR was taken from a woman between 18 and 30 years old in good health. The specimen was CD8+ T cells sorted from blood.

The CDR3 nucleotides read TGTGCCATGGGCCTAGACAGGGGAGACACTGAAGCTTTCTTT. Protein product: CAMGLDRGDTEAFF. The chain has TRBV5-3 and TRBJ1-1, with 8 positions matching TRBD1. TRBV5-3 is an open reading frame whose function is uncertain. The trim removed 9 bases at V and 3 bases at J, leaving 10 bases unmatched. This CDR3 region has 14 residues.